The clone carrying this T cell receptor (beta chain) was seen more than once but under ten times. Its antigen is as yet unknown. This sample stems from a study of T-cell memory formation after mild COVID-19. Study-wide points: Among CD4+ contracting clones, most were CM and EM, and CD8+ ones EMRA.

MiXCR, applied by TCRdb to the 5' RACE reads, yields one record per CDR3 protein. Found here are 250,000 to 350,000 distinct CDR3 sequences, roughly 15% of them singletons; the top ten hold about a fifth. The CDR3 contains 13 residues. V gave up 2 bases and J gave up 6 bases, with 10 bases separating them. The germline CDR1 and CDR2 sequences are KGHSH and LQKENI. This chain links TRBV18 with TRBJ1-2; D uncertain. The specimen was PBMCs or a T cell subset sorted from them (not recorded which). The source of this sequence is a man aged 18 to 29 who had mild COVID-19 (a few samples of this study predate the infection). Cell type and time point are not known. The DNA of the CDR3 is TGTGCCAGCTCACCAGTTCAAAGGGATGGCTACACCTTC. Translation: CASSPVQRDGYTF.